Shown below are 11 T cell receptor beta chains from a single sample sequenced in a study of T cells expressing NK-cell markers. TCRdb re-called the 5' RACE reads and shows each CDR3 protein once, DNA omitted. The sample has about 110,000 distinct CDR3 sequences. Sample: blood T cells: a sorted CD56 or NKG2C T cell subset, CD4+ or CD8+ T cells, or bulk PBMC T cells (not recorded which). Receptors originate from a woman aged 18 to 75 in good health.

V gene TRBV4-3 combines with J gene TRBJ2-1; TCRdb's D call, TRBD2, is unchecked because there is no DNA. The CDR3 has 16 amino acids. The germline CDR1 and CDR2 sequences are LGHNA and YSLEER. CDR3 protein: CASSQGQRGGYNEQFF.

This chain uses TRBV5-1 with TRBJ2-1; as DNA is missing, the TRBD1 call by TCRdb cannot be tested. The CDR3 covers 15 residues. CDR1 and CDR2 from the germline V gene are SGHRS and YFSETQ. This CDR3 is CASSLEPQGYNEQFF. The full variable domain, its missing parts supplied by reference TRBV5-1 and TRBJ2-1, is KAGVTQTPRYLIKTRGQQVTLSCSPISGHRSVSWYQQTPGQGLQFLFEYFSETQRNKGNFPGRFSGRQFSNSRSEMNVSTLELGDSALYLCASSLEPQGYNEQFFGPGTRLTVL.

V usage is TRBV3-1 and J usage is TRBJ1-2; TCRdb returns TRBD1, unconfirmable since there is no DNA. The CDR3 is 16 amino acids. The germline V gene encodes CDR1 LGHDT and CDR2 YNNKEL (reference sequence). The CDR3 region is CASSHGTVPSNYGYTF.

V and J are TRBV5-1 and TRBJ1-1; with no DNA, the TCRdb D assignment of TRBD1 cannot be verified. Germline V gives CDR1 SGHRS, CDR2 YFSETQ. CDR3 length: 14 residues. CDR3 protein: CASSLGGFLTEAFF.

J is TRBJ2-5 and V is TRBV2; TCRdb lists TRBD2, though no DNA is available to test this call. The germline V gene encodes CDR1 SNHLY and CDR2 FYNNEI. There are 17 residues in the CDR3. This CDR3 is CASRTSPSGSDGETQYF.

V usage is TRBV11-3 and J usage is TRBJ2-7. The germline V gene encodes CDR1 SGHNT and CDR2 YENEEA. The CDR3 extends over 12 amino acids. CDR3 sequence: CASSLDTGDQYF.

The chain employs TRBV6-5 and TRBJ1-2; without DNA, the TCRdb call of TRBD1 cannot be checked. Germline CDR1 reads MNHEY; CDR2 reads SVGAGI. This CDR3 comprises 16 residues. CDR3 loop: CASSYGQGAIGYGYTF.

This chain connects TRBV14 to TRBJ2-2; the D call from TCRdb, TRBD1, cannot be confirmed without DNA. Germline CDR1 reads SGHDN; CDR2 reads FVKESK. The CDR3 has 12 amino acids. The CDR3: CASSRASGELFF.

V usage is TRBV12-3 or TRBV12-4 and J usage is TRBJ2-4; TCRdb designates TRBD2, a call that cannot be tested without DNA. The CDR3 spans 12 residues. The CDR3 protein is CASMEGKNIQYF.

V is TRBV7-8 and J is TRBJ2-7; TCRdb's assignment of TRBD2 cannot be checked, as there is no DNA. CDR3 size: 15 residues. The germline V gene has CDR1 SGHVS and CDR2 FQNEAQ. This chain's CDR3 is CASSTAGGRIYEQYF.

The CDR3 sequence is CASSLEDANTEAFF. This rearrangement joins TRBV7-2 to TRBJ1-1. This CDR3 contains 14 residues. Looked up from germline, CDR1 is SGHTA and CDR2 is FQGNSA.